This T cell receptor beta chain was sequenced in a study of CD8+ T cells in alopecia areata. Overall study results and limits: Lesional scalp, notably in alopecia totalis/universalis, had clonality above that of normal scalp.

This clone was counted a few times. Its target is not known. Samples from alopecia areata patients were lesional scalp punch biopsies and peripheral blood. The CDR3 extends over 14 amino acids. The V end lost 6 bases, the J end lost 2 bases, and 15 bases lay between the germline ends. Germline V lookup: CDR1 SQVTM, CDR2 ANQGSEA. TCR sequencing used cDNA made by reverse transcription of extracted RNA. The method was immunoSEQ multiplex PCR; TCRdb's version includes in-frame clones alone and lacks a portion of them. The sample includes roughly 170,000 clones, about 60% of them seen just once. The receptor comes from a human donor with alopecia areata. The V and J genes are TRBV29-1 and TRBJ2-3; a weak D match, TRBD2 (6 bases). The sequences come from CD4+ T cells sorted from blood, collected at week 0. Here the CDR3 reads CSVKRAAPTDTQYF. The CDR3 DNA is TGCAGCGTAAAGCGGGCAGCTCCCACAGATACGCAGTATTTT.